The sequence of this TCR beta chain was determined in a study of identifying expanded T cells in peripheral blood. Germline values: CDR1 SGDLS, CDR2 YYNGEE. V dropped 0 bases and J dropped 0; count of bases not matched to a gene: 5. This CDR3 has 16 residues. Data came from immunoSEQ multiplex PCR; TCRdb stores just in-frame clones and leaves some out. The table lists more than 80,000 clones, approximately 88% of them singletons. The chain is built from TRBV9 and TRBJ2-7, with TRBD2 identical over 8 bases. Sequencing was done on a sample of blood. The TCR originated in a person aged 18 to 75 in good health. This CDR3 is CASSVGLAGGSYEQYF. CDR3 DNA sequence: TGTGCCAGCAGCGTAGGACTGGCGGGGGGCTCCTACGAGCAGTACTTC.